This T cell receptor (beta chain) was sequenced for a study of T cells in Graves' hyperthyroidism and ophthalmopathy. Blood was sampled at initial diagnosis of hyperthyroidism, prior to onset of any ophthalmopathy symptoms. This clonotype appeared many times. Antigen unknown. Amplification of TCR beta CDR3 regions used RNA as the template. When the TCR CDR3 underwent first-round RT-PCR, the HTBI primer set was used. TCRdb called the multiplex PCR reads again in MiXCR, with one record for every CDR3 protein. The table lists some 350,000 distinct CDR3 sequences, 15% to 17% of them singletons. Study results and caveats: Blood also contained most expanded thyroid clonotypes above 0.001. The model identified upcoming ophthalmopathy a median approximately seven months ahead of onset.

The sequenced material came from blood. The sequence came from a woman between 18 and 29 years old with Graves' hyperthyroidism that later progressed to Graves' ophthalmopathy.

In nucleotides, the CDR3 is TGTGCCAGCAGCTTAGTGAATAGGCCTTACAATGGCGAGCAGTACTTC. Translated: CASSLVNRPYNGEQYF. The chain combines TRBV7-2 with TRBJ2-7; D call uncertain. CDR3 length equals 16 residues. Trimming pared 1 base from V and 6 bases from J, leaving 19 bases between. Per germline, CDR1 SGHTA and CDR2 FQGNSA.